This T cell receptor (beta chain) is drawn from a study of identical twins. This clonotype came up a few times. cDNA carried unique molecular identifiers, and a universal primer site was added by template switching. TCRdb redid the calling of the 5' RACE reads with MiXCR, one entry per CDR3 protein. The sample holds 240,000 or so distinct CDR3 sequences, roughly 7% seen once. The germline gives CDR1 SGHAT, CDR2 FQDESV (reference sequence). V was clipped by 5 bases and J by 1 base, with 14 bases between them. The CDR3 runs 15 residues. This sample was also put to use in a study of yellow fever vaccine responses in identical twins.

Sequencing was done on a sample of memory (CD45RO+) T cells sorted from blood. The chain recombines TRBV11-1 with TRBJ1-1; D might be TRBD1 (6 bases). The TCR comes from a woman aged 18-30 years in good health. The CDR3: CASSLGQPANTEAFF. CDR3 nucleotides: TGTGCCAGCAGCCTAGGACAGCCAGCGAACACTGAAGCTTTCTTT.